Presented here are 5 T cell receptor beta chains from one specimen sequenced in a study of monozygotic twins with inflammatory bowel disease. For each CDR3 protein, TCRdb gives one entry from its re-call of the 5' RACE reads, without DNA. This repertoire includes some 440,000 distinct CDR3 sequences. Sequenced input: blood. The receptors here all came from a human donor with ulcerative colitis or Crohn's disease, or a healthy co-twin of an affected twin (not recorded which).

The rearrangement joins TRBV20-1 to TRBJ2-4; as DNA is missing, the TRBD1 call by TCRdb cannot be tested. Germline V gene sequence: CDR1 DFQATT, CDR2 SNEGSKA (reference sequence). This CDR3 has 16 residues. The CDR3 here is CSATTGTLPAKNIQYF.

V usage is TRBV5-1 and J usage is TRBJ2-3; the TRBD2 assignment by TCRdb is unverifiable without DNA. CDR3 length equals 15 residues. The germline V gene has CDR1 SGHRS and CDR2 YFSETQ. The CDR3: CASSLVAAGADTQYF. The complete variable domain, with remaining parts taken from reference TRBV5-1 and TRBJ2-3, reads KAGVTQTPRYLIKTRGQQVTLSCSPISGHRSVSWYQQTPGQGLQFLFEYFSETQRNKGNFPGRFSGRQFSNSRSEMNVSTLELGDSALYLCASSLVAAGADTQYFGPGTRLTVL.

The chain links TRBV12-3 or TRBV12-4 to TRBJ2-1; the D gene TCRdb calls, TRBD2, cannot be checked with no DNA. The length of the CDR3 is 18 residues. CDR3 protein: CASSSGLAGGFSYNEQFF.

CDR3 sequence reads: CASSVNKSPVYGYTF. This chain connects TRBV9 to TRBJ1-2; TCRdb gives TRBD1 as the D gene, but with no DNA this cannot be confirmed. Germline assignment: CDR1 SGDLS and CDR2 YYNGEE. The CDR3 runs to 15 residues.

The chain uses TRBV4-2 and TRBJ2-6. The CDR3 spans 13 residues. The germline gives CDR1 LGHNA, CDR2 YNFKEQ. CDR3 amino acids: CASSRTGANVLTF.